These T cell receptor beta chains were read from a single sample in a study of T cell changes during pregnancy in multiple sclerosis. Method: immunoSEQ multiplex PCR; TCRdb's copy keeps in-frame clones and lacks some. The sample has 45,000 to 55,000 clones; approximately 85% are singletons. The sample here was CD4+ T cells from peripheral blood mononuclear cells, taken in the second trimester of pregnancy. These receptors came from a female donor with multiple sclerosis, enrolled in a pregnancy study. Both conserved end residues are part of each CDR3. D genes are given only for firm matches. Size is stated for part of the rows, as once, few or many counts, or as a class when the clone is expanded.

TRBJ1-1	NA	NA	TRBV18	TGTGCCAGCTCACTAACCGGGGGGGCAGGCGTGAACACTGAAGCTTTCTTT	CASSLTGGAGVNTEAFF
TRBJ2-3	NA	NA	TRBV10-1	TGCGCCAGCAGTGGTGAAGCCACAGATACGCAGTATTTT	CASSGEATDTQYF
TRBJ1-1	NA	TRBD1	TRBV5-4	TGTGCCAGCAGCTTACCGGGACAGACTAACACTGAAGCTTTCTTT	CASSLPGQTNTEAFF
TRBJ2-7	NA	TRBD1	TRBV18	TGTGCCAGCTCACCGCCGGGACAGGGATACTACGAGCAGTACTTC	CASSPPGQGYYEQYF
TRBJ2-3	NA	NA	TRBV9	TGTGCCAGCAGCGCGTTAACCAGGGGAGATACGCAGTATTTT	CASSALTRGDTQYF
TRBJ1-1	NA	NA	TRBV15	TGTGCCACCAGCAGGCCGCCCAGGGAAGCTCCTGAAGCTTTCTTT	CATSRPPREAPEAFF
TRBJ1-2	NA	NA	TRBV6-1	TGTGCCAGCAGTGAACCCCGGCGGGGTAACTATGGCTACACCTTC	CASSEPRRGNYGYTF
TRBJ2-7	NA	TRBD1	TRBV28	TGTGCCAGCAGCAAACCAGACAGGGGGGAGTACTTC	CASSKPDRGEYF
TRBJ2-2	NA	NA	TRBV10-1	TGCGCCAGCAGTGAGGGGACTCGGGCCGGGGAGCTGTTTTTT	CASSEGTRAGELFF
TRBJ2-7	NA	NA	TRBV4-1	TGCGCCAGCAGCCAAGACAAGAAGCTCGAGCAGTACTTC	CASSQDKKLEQYF
TRBJ2-7	NA	NA	TRBV7-8	TGTGCCAGCAGCCCCCACAACAGGGCTTTCTCCTACGAGCAGTACTTC	CASSPHNRAFSYEQYF
TRBJ1-2	NA	NA	TRBV28	TGTGCCAGCAGTTCGGGAGCTAACTATGGCTACACCTTC	CASSSGANYGYTF
TRBJ1-2	NA	TRBD1	TRBV30	TGTGCCTGGAGCGGGGACAGGGCGTACTATGGCTACACCTTC	CAWSGDRAYYGYTF
TRBJ2-7	once	NA	TRBV28	TGTGCCAGCAGCCCCCCCCGGGACTCCTTATACGAGCAGTACTTC	CASSPPRDSLYEQYF
TRBJ2-7	NA	NA	TRBV2	TGTGCCAGCAGTGGGCTCCTCGAGCAGTACTTC	CASSGLLEQYF
TRBJ2-6	NA	NA	TRBV9	TGTGCCAGCAGCATCAGGGGTTCTGGGGCCAACGTCCTGACTTTC	CASSIRGSGANVLTF
TRBJ2-2	NA	NA	TRBV6-6	TGTGCCAGCAGTTACTCGATGGGCGGGACCGGGGAGCTGTTTTTT	CASSYSMGGTGELFF
TRBJ1-1	NA	TRBD1	TRBV2	TGTGCCAGCAGTGAAGTGTCAGGGGGCGGGTTAGCTTTCTTT	CASSEVSGGGLAFF
TRBJ2-5	NA	TRBD1	TRBV27	TGTGCCAGCAGTCTGACAGGGGGCAGGGAGACCCAGTACTTC	CASSLTGGRETQYF
TRBJ2-2	NA	TRBD1	TRBV9	TGTGCCAGCAGCGTGGGGACAGGGAAGGGGGAGCTGTTTTTT	CASSVGTGKGELFF
TRBJ2-1	NA	TRBD2	TRBV30	TGTGCCTGGAGCACTGGACTAGCGGGAGGGCCGGGCAATGAGCAGTTCTTC	CAWSTGLAGGPGNEQFF
TRBJ2-2	NA	TRBD2	TRBV10-3	TGTGCCATCAGCAACGGACTAGCAATGGGGGAGCTGTTTTTT	CAISNGLAMGELFF
TRBJ2-7	NA	NA	TRBV18	TGTGCCAGCTCCGTAGCGGTTCGCTACGAGCAGTACTTC	CASSVAVRYEQYF
TRBJ2-7	NA	TRBD1	TRBV18	TGTGCCAGCTCACCAAGGACAGGGGGCGAATACGAGCAGTACTTC	CASSPRTGGEYEQYF
TRBJ2-2	NA	TRBD1	TRBV19	TGTGCCAGTAGTCAGGGGGCGGACACCGGGGAGCTGTTTTTT	CASSQGADTGELFF